These 14 T cell receptor beta chains were all obtained from the same sample, sequenced in a study of T cell repertoires in cytomegalovirus infection (dated by TCRdb to between 2018 and 2020). The listed sequencing device is Illumina HiSeq 1500. Clones were called with MiXCR by TCRdb after fastp trimmed the public reads at Q25, and only in-frame beta chains were retained. Rows with a matching CDR3 protein are joined into one entry that keeps the most common DNA and genes. The sample table shows 250,000 to 300,000 distinct CDR3 sequences, and roughly 21% are seen once. Approximately 19% of the sample is in the top ten clones. No antigen has been identified for these receptors. Per the publication, the treatment or condition label means: in vitro stimulation with specific CMV peptide epitopes to enrich CMV-specific T cells. The sample here was cultured PBMCs, taken from culture after CMV antigen stimulation. These receptors originate from a human donor in good health (CMV status not recorded). Some clones in this sample may be carry-over from other donors' samples.

This clonotype has a handful of counts. This sequence joins TRBV29-1 and TRBJ2-5, with 7 bases lining up with TRBD1. Germline V CDR1 and CDR2: SQVTM, ANQGSEA. CDR3 length equals 13 residues. V was pared by 4 bases and J by 1 base, with 3 bases of the junction left unmatched. The CDR3 DNA sequence: TGCAGCGTTGCGAGGGGGCTCCAAGAGACCCAGTACTTC. Residues: CSVARGLQETQYF.

This clonotype has a handful of counts. The chain uses TRBV4-2 and TRBJ2-3, with unresolved D. Germline V gene sequence: CDR1 LGHNA, CDR2 YNFKEQ. V was cut by 0 bases and J by 1 base, with 14 bases left in between. The CDR3 is 17 amino acids. The CDR3 loop reads CASSQDIDGEGTDTQYF. In DNA, the CDR3 is TGTGCCAGCAGCCAAGATATCGATGGGGAAGGCACAGATACGCAGTATTTT.

Concerning this clonotype: Germline and junction disagree at one end, which may indicate a read error. As DNA, the CDR3 is TGTGCCACAAGCGGGAGCATAGATACGCAGTATTTT. It is translated as CATSGSIDTQYF. The gene calls are TRBV24-1 and TRBJ2-3; 8 bases line up with TRBD2. The CDR3 loop spans 12 amino acids. Germline CDR1 reads KGHDR; CDR2 reads SFDVKD.

The chain employs TRBV6-2 or TRBV6-3 and TRBJ2-2, with 9 nucleotides matching TRBD1. The CDR3 loop spans 16 amino acids. After removal of 4 bases from V and 6 bases from J, the junction contained 9 bases not matched to a gene. Germline-derived CDR1 and CDR2 are MNHEY and SVGEGT. The CDR3 region is CASSSSQGAGAGELFF. CDR3 in DNA: TGTGCCAGCAGTTCATCACAGGGGGCTGGCGCCGGGGAGCTGTTTTTT.

This clonotype appeared many times. This chain connects TRBV11-2 to TRBJ2-3; 8 bases are a match to TRBD2. The length of the CDR3 is 16 residues. J was trimmed by 5 bases and V by 3 bases; bases with no gene match: 10. CDR1 and CDR2 (germline): SGHAT, FQNNGV. CDR3 protein: CASSFRVAGSVDTQYF. The DNA of the CDR3 is TGTGCCAGCAGCTTCCGGGTAGCGGGATCGGTAGATACGCAGTATTTT.

This clonotype was observed a few times. This chain links TRBV19 with TRBJ2-6; D is unresolved. V lost 8 bases to trimming and J lost 1 base, with 6 bases between them. The germline CDR1 and CDR2 sequences are LNHDA and SQIVND (reference sequence). The CDR3 length is 13 residues. The CDR3, as DNA: TGTGCCAGTTGGTTATCTGGGGCCAACGTCCTGACTTTC. Its protein product is CASWLSGANVLTF.

This clonotype was seen at least ten times. CDR3 region: CASRPDRNSNQPQHF. The CDR3 DNA follows: TGTGCCAGCAGGCCCGACAGGAATAGCAATCAGCCCCAGCATTTT. The J gene is TRBJ1-5, the V gene TRBV7-2; tentatively, D is TRBD1 (6 bases). Trimming left V 6 bases short and J 0 bases short, with 12 bases between. From germline, CDR1 is SGHTA and CDR2 FQGNSA. The CDR3 runs 15 residues. The full variable domain, its missing parts supplied by reference TRBV7-2 and TRBJ1-5, is GAGVSQSPSNKVTEKGKDVELRCDPISGHTALYWYRQSLGQGLEFLIYFQGNSAPDKSGLPSDRFSAERTGGSVSTLTIQRTQQEDSAVYLCASRPDRNSNQPQHFGDGTRLSIL.

This clonotype was seen at least ten times. The chain joins TRBV7-2 to TRBJ2-3; 12 nucleotides align to TRBD2. CDR3 length equals 15 residues. J gave up 4 bases and V 5 bases, and 4 bases lay outside the gene matches. The germline gives CDR1 SGHTA, CDR2 FQGNSA. The CDR3 nucleotides read TGTGCCAGCAGCCCGGGACTAGCGGGTGCAGATACGCAGTATTTT. Amino acid sequence: CASSPGLAGADTQYF. The full variable domain, with the rest looked up from reference TRBV7-2 and TRBJ2-3, is GAGVSQSPSNKVTEKGKDVELRCDPISGHTALYWYRQSLGQGLEFLIYFQGNSAPDKSGLPSDRFSAERTGGSVSTLTIQRTQQEDSAVYLCASSPGLAGADTQYFGPGTRLTVL.

This clonotype was counted between two and nine times. The V and J genes are TRBV24-1 and TRBJ2-5; TRBD1 agrees at 7 bases. The ends lost 9 bases at V and 4 bases at J; junction bases unmatched: 13. There are 15 residues in the CDR3. Germline CDR1 is KGHDR and CDR2 is SFDVKD. The CDR3 here is CATLGGGKPPETQYF. CDR3 bases: TGTGCCACCTTAGGGGGCGGAAAGCCTCCAGAGACCCAGTACTTC.

In its sample, this clonotype was seen many times. The rearrangement uses TRBV12-3 or TRBV12-4 and TRBJ2-7; D could derive from TRBD1 or TRBD2 (5 bases each). V lost 0 bases and J 4 bases, leaving 10 bases between the germline ends. The length of the CDR3 is 14 residues. The CDR3 sequence: CASSLAGPEYEQYF. The CDR3 coding sequence is TGTGCCAGCAGTTTAGCGGGACCGGAATACGAGCAGTACTTC.

The chain recombines TRBV9 with TRBJ2-7; 7 bases match TRBD1. With V trimmed by 3 bases and J by 2 bases, 8 bases remained unmatched. Germline V lookup: CDR1 SGDLS, CDR2 YYNGEE. The CDR3 has 15 amino acids. CDR3 sequence: CASSAAGTETYEQYF. The CDR3 DNA is TGTGCCAGCAGCGCAGCCGGGACAGAGACCTACGAGCAGTACTTC.

J is TRBJ1-6 and V is TRBV19; D possibly corresponds to TRBD1 (5 bases). Germline-derived CDR1 and CDR2 are LNHDA and SQIVND (reference sequence). This CDR3 region has 14 residues. Trimming stripped 7 bases from V and 7 bases from J, with 14 bases between. The CDR3 DNA sequence: TGTGCCAGTACATCGGCAGGGATGAATTCACCCCTCCACTTT. Translation gives CASTSAGMNSPLHF.

The rearrangement links TRBV7-2 to TRBJ2-5; D is ambiguous. The V end lost 5 bases, the J end lost 5 bases, and 12 bases lay between the germline ends. Germline loops: CDR1 SGHTA, CDR2 FQGNSA. The CDR3 has 13 amino acids. CDR3 sequence (DNA): TGTGCCAGCAGCCTCCGATTGCGGGAGACCCAGTACTTC. It yields the protein CASSLRLRETQYF.

This clonotype came up many times. The chain is built from TRBV12-3 or TRBV12-4 and TRBJ2-1, with no clear D. V lost 3 bases and J 5 bases, leaving 5 bases between the germline ends. The CDR3 spans 12 residues. Here the CDR3 reads CASSFSDNEQFF. Here the CDR3 DNA reads TGTGCCAGCAGTTTCTCAGACAATGAGCAGTTCTTC.